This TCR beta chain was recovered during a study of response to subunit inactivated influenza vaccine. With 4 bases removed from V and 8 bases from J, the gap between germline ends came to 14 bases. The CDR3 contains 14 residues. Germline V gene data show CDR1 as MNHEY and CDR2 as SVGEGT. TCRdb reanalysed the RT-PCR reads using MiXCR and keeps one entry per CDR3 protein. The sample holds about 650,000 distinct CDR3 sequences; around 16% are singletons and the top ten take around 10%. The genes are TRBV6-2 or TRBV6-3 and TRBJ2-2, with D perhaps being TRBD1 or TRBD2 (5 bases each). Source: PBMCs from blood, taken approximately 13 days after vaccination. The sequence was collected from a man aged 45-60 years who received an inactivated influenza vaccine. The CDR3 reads CASSLFGASGELFF. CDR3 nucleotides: TGTGCCAGCAGTTTGTTCGGGGCTTCGGGGGAGCTGTTTTTT.